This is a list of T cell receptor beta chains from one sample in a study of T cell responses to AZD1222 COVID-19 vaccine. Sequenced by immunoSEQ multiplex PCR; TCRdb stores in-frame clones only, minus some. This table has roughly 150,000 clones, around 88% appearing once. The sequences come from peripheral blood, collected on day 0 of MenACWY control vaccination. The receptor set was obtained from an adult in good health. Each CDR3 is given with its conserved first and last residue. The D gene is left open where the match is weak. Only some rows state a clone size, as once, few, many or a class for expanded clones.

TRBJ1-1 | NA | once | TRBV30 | TGTGCCTGGAGGGACACTGAAGCTTTCTTT | CAWRDTEAFF
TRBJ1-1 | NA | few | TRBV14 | TGTGCCAGCAGCCAAGACCTTGACAGTAAAGCTTTCTTT | CASSQDLDSKAFF
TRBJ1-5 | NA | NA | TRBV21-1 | TGTGCCAGCAGCAAAAGGTGGGAAGGACAGGGGAGCAATCAGCCCCAGCATTTT | CASSKRWEGQGSNQPQHF
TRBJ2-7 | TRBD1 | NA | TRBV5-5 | TGTGCCAGCAGCTCTCGGACAGGGGAAACCTACGAGCAGTACTTC | CASSSRTGETYEQYF
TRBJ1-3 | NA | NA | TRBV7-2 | TGTGCCAGCAGCCCCCAGGGGAGAAACACCATATATTTT | CASSPQGRNTIYF
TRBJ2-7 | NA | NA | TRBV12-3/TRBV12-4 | TGTGCCAGCAGTTTACGAGACGAGCAGTACTTC | CASSLRDEQYF
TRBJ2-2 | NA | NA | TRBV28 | TGTGCCAGCAGTGGGGAGCTGTTTTTT | CASSGELFF
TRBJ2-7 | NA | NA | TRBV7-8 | TGTGCCAGCAGCCTGAGTAAGAGTTCTAGCTCCTACGAGCAGTACTTC | CASSLSKSSSSYEQYF
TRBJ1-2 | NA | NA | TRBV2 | TGTGCCAGCAGGGATTTGGGGGGAGGGTACACCTTC | CASRDLGGGYTF
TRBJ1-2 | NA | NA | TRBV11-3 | TGTGCCAGCAGACCAGGGTCGGGGGGTCGCTATGGCTACACCTTC | CASRPGSGGRYGYTF
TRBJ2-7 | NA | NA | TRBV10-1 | TGCGCCAGCAGTGAACACAGGGAAGGCAGGGACGAGCAGTACTTC | CASSEHREGRDEQYF
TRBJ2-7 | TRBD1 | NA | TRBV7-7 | TGTGCTAGCAGCTTGGACAGGGGTTACGAGCAGTACTTC | CASSLDRGYEQYF
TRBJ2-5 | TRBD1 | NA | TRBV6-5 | TGTGCCAGCAGTTCCCCGCCGGACAGGGCAGAGACCCAGTACTTC | CASSSPPDRAETQYF
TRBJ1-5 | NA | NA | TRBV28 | TGTGCCAGCAGTTTGGCCGCTGGAGTTCCCCAGCCCCAGCATTTT | CASSLAAGVPQPQHF
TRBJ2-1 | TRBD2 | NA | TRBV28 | TGTGCCAGCAGGGGACTAGCGGGAGTTTTTGAGCAGTTCTTC | CASRGLAGVFEQFF
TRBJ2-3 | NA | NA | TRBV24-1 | TGTGCCACCAGTGACCCAGGGATGGTGGATACGCAGTATTTT | CATSDPGMVDTQYF
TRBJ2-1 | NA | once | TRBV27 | TGTGCCAGCAGTTTACGGGGGAGCTCCTACAATGAGCAGTTCTTC | CASSLRGSSYNEQFF
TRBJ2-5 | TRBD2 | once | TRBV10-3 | TGTGCCATCAGTGAAGCGGGGGTCGAAGAGACCCAGTACTTC | CAISEAGVEETQYF
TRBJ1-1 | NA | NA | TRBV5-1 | TGCGCCAGCAGCTTGGCCGGCAGGACGCACACTGAAGCTTTCTTT | CASSLAGRTHTEAFF
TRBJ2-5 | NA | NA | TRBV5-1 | TGCGCCAGCAGCTCAGCAGGGGGAGGCCAAGAGACCCAGTACTTC | CASSSAGGGQETQYF
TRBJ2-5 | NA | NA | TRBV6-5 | TGTGCCAGCACTTTATCGAGGAGGGGCCTGACGACCCAGTACTTC | CASTLSRRGLTTQYF
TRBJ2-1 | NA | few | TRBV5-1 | TGCGCCAGCAGCTTGCCTAGCAATGAGCAGTTCTTC | CASSLPSNEQFF
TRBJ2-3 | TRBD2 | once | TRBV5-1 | TGCGCCAGCAGCCTTCGGACTACTAGCGGGGGACCCACAGATACGCAGTATTTT | CASSLRTTSGGPTDTQYF
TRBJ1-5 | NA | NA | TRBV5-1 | TGCGCCAGCAGGTTGGGAACTCAGGACAATCAGCCCCAGCATTTT | CASRLGTQDNQPQHF
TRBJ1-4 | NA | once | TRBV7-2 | TGTGCCAGCAGCCACAACAGGGAACGACTGTTTTTT | CASSHNRERLFF
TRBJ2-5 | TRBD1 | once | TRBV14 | TGTGCCAGCAGCCTTCCCGGGACAGGGGAAGAGACCCAGTACTTC | CASSLPGTGEETQYF
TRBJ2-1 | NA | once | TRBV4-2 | NA | CASSQDVGSGTSRGFFF
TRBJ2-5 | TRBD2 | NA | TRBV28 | TGTGCCAGCAGTCCACTGCGGGTAGCGGGAGGGGAGACCCAGTACTTC | CASSPLRVAGGETQYF
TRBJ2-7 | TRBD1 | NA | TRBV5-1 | TGCGCCAGCCGTGAAGGGAGCAGGGGGCCACAGTACTTC | CASREGSRGPQYF
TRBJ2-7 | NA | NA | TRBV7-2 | TGTGCCAGCAGCTTACAAAGGAATACCTACGAGCAGTACTTC | CASSLQRNTYEQYF
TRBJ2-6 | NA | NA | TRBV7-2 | TGTGCCAGCAGCCCTAGTAACGTCCTGACTTTC | CASSPSNVLTF
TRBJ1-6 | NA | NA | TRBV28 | TGTGCCAGCAGTCGACCGTGGGGGGGCAATTCACCCCTCCACTTT | CASSRPWGGNSPLHF
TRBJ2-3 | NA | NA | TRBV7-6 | TGTGCCAGCAGCTTAGAGTTTGGGACAGATACGCAGTATTTT | CASSLEFGTDTQYF
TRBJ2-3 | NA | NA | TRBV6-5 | TGTGCCAGCAGTTACTCTCAGGGCCGGGATACGCAGTATTTT | CASSYSQGRDTQYF
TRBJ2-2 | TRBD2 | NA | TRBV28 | TGTGCCAGCGCCACCCGAGCGGTAGCGGGAGCAACCGGGGAGCTGTTTTTT | CASATRAVAGATGELFF
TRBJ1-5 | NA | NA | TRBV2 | TGTGCCAGCGGGGCTTACCTCAATCAGCCCCAGCATTTT | CASGAYLNQPQHF
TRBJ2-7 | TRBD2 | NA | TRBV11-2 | TGTGCCAGCAGCTTGCGGGGGTTTTACGAGCAGTACTTC | CASSLRGFYEQYF
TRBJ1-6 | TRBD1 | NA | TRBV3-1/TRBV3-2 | TGTGCCAGCAGCCAGACAGGGGGGGATTCACCCCTCCACTTT | CASSQTGGDSPLHF
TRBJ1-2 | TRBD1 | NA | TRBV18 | TGTGCCAGCTCACCAGTGACAGGGAACTATGGCTACACCTTC | CASSPVTGNYGYTF
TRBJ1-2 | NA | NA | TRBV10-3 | TGTGCCATCAGTGAGTCGATTCAGGGCGGGTATGGCTACACCTTC | CAISESIQGGYGYTF
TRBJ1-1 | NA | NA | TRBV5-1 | TGCGCCAGCAGCTGGAGGGGACTGGGCACTGAAGCTTTCTTT | CASSWRGLGTEAFF